One sample yielded the 26 T cell receptor beta chains listed below, sequenced in a study of cytomegalovirus exposure and HLA in healthy donors. This table comes from immunoSEQ multiplex PCR, and its TCRdb copy is limited to in-frame clones, with some not included. The table has 70,000 to 80,000 clones, about 93% seen once. The sequencing sample was made of PBMCs. All receptors derive from a woman younger than 35 in good health and CMV-seropositive.

The gene calls are TRBV18 and TRBJ1-1; D is perhaps TRBD1 (5 bases). The germline V gene encodes CDR1 KGHSH and CDR2 LQKENI. CDR3 length: 15 residues. Deletions cut 5 bases from V and 3 bases from J, with 16 bases between. The CDR3 bases are TGTGCCAGCTCAAAGACAGCGACTCAAGACACTGAAGCTTTCTTT. Translating gives CASSKTATQDTEAFF.

The V and J genes are TRBV7-2 and TRBJ1-3, with D hard to call. V was pared by 2 bases and J by 0 bases, with 8 bases between. Germline CDR1 is SGHTA and CDR2 is FQGNSA. This CDR3 has 15 residues. CDR3 DNA: TGTGCCAGCAGCTTATACGCCAGCTCTGGAAACACCATATATTTT. It is translated as CASSLYASSGNTIYF. The full variable domain, rest sourced from reference TRBV7-2 and TRBJ1-3, is GAGVSQSPSNKVTEKGKDVELRCDPISGHTALYWYRQSLGQGLEFLIYFQGNSAPDKSGLPSDRFSAERTGGSVSTLTIQRTQQEDSAVYLCASSLYASSGNTIYFGEGSWLTVV.

The rearrangement uses TRBV7-8 and TRBJ2-6, with 9 nucleotides matching TRBD1. V shed 5 bases and J 2 bases; nucleotides not matched to a gene: 10. Looked up from germline, CDR1 is SGHVS and CDR2 is FQNEAQ. The CDR3 sequence is 18 residues long. Here the CDR3 reads CASSVTAGTGPGANVLTF. The CDR3 DNA reads as TGTGCCAGCAGCGTGACGGCCGGGACAGGGCCTGGGGCCAACGTCCTGACTTTC.

The rearrangement links TRBV4-1 to TRBJ2-7; a weak D match, TRBD2 (6 bases). Germline assignment: CDR1 MGHRA and CDR2 YSYEKL. V lost 2 bases to trimming and J lost 5 bases, with 10 bases between them. CDR3 length equals 13 residues. CDR3 loop: CASSQKTSNEQYF. The CDR3 nucleotides are TGCGCCAGCAGCCAAAAAACTAGCAACGAGCAGTACTTC.

This clone was seen more than once but under ten times. The rearrangement uses TRBV28 and TRBJ1-1, with no clear D. CDR1 is MDHEN, CDR2 SYDVKM, per germline. This CDR3 contains 14 residues. V lost 6 bases and J lost 1, with 12 bases in between. The CDR3 DNA is TGTGCCAGCAGATTGTTCCGGGGGAACACTGAAGCTTTCTTT. This gives the protein CASRLFRGNTEAFF.

J is TRBJ2-4 and V is TRBV2; no firm D call. This CDR3 comprises 15 residues. V lost 3 bases and J 0 bases, leaving 9 bases between the germline ends. Per germline, CDR1 SNHLY and CDR2 FYNNEI. CDR3 coding DNA: TGTGCCAGCAGTGATGCGGTGCTAGCCAAAAACATTCAGTACTTC. This codes for CASSDAVLAKNIQYF.

V usage is TRBV4-2 and J usage is TRBJ2-1, with D perhaps matching TRBD1 (5 bases). This CDR3 is built from 15 residues. V gave up 0 bases and J gave up 6 bases, with 12 bases separating them. Germline values: CDR1 LGHNA, CDR2 YNFKEQ. The CDR3 spells CASSQDEGHFNEQFF. CDR3 in DNA: TGTGCCAGCAGCCAAGATGAAGGACACTTCAATGAGCAGTTCTTC.

This chain connects TRBV2 to TRBJ2-6, with D possibly matching TRBD2 (5 bases). In germline, CDR1 is SNHLY, CDR2 FYNNEI. The CDR3 runs to 19 residues. V was trimmed by 2 bases and J by 4 bases, leaving 21 bases between them. The CDR3 DNA follows: TGTGCCAGCAGTGAATCGAAAACTAGGGTGCTAGAGGGGGCCAACGTCCTGACTTTC. Protein sequence: CASSESKTRVLEGANVLTF.

This chain links TRBV7-2 with TRBJ2-5; possible D gene TRBD1, 5 bases. V was pared by 3 bases and J by 1 base, with 9 bases between. Germline values: CDR1 SGHTA, CDR2 FQGNSA. The CDR3 runs 14 residues. CDR3 protein: CASSFQGSQETQYF. The CDR3, as DNA: TGTGCCAGCAGCTTTCAGGGCTCCCAAGAGACCCAGTACTTC.

This chain joins TRBV9 and TRBJ2-3; D perhaps matches TRBD1 (6 bases). Looked up from germline, CDR1 is SGDLS and CDR2 is YYNGEE. V lost 3 bases and J lost 2, with 10 bases in between. The CDR3 totals 14 residues. The CDR3 DNA reads as TGTGCCAGCAGCGCGGACAGTGACACAGATACGCAGTATTTT. Translated, it gives CASSADSDTDTQYF.

CDR3 nucleotide sequence: TGTGCCAGCAGCTTGCTCTCTAGCGGGGGGAAAGAGACCCAGTACTTC. This codes for CASSLLSSGGKETQYF. The chain carries TRBV7-9 and TRBJ2-5, with 11 positions matching TRBD2. V was pared by 3 bases and J by 3 bases, with 6 bases of the junction left unmatched. This CDR3 contains 16 residues. Germline CDR1 is SEHNR and CDR2 is FQNEAQ (reference sequence).

This clone was found once. This rearrangement joins TRBV19 to TRBJ2-2, with D perhaps TRBD2 (5 bases). V lost 3 bases and J lost 4, with 12 bases in between. CDR3 size: 15 residues. Germline CDR1 and CDR2: LNHDA and SQIVND (reference sequence). Written as DNA, the CDR3 is TGTGCCAGTAGTATTGCGGGTTCGGCCACCGGGGAGCTGTTTTTT. Protein sequence: CASSIAGSATGELFF.

The chain links TRBV5-1 to TRBJ2-1; D is perhaps TRBD1 (5 bases). V was clipped by 0 bases and J by 9 bases, with 16 bases between them. The CDR3 covers 15 residues. Germline CDR1 SGHRS, CDR2 YFSETQ. The CDR3 region has the DNA TGCGCCAGCAGCTTGGAACAAAGGAGCAGGGCTGAGCAGTTCTTC. As protein: CASSLEQRSRAEQFF.

The CDR3 here is CASSPIRKPGQGGFGYTF. The CDR3 DNA reads as TGTGCCAGCTCACCGATACGTAAGCCAGGACAGGGGGGTTTTGGCTACACCTTC. J is TRBJ1-2 and V is TRBV18, with 10 bases matching TRBD1. The V segment lost 3 bases and the J segment 7 bases; nucleotides outside the gene matches: 17. This CDR3 contains 18 residues. Germline V CDR1 and CDR2: KGHSH, LQKENI. The whole variable domain, filled in from reference TRBV18 and TRBJ1-2, reads NAGVMQNPRHLVRRRGQEARLRCSPMKGHSHVYWYRQLPEEGLKFMVYLQKENIIDESGMPKERFSAEFPKEGPSILRIQQVVRGDSAAYFCASSPIRKPGQGGFGYTFGSGTRLTVV.

The rearrangement joins TRBV28 to TRBJ1-1; 9 bases line up with TRBD1. The V gene's germline CDR1 is MDHEN and CDR2 SYDVKM. The CDR3 has 15 amino acids. J gave up 10 bases and V 8 bases, and 17 bases lay outside the gene matches. The CDR3 is CASEPPPAGQGIAFF. CDR3 bases: TGTGCCAGCGAACCTCCCCCCGCGGGACAGGGAATAGCTTTCTTT.

The V and J genes are TRBV6-5 and TRBJ2-7; the D gene is possibly TRBD2 (5 bases). Germline CDR1 is MNHEY and CDR2 is SVGAGI. The CDR3 loop spans 15 amino acids. V dropped 1 base and J dropped 5 bases, with 15 bases sitting between them. This chain's CDR3 is CASSYLVAKTHEQYF. CDR3 DNA: TGTGCCAGCAGTTACTTGGTAGCGAAGACCCACGAGCAGTACTTC.

The chain has TRBV28 and TRBJ2-7, with a possible D match to TRBD1 (6 bases). The ends were cut back, 10 bases at V and 2 bases at J, with 18 bases in the middle. Germline CDR1 MDHEN, CDR2 SYDVKM. The CDR3 totals 14 residues. The CDR3 loop is CATQRDTFPYEQYF. For the CDR3, the DNA is TGTGCCACCCAAAGGGACACCTTTCCCTACGAGCAGTACTTC.

The chain links TRBV2 to TRBJ1-5, with a tentative D call TRBD1 (6 bases). Germline CDR1 and CDR2: SNHLY and FYNNEI. The V end was cut by 4 bases, the J end by 4 bases, with 17 bases between. The CDR3 runs 16 residues. Here the CDR3 reads CASSAGFGQRNQPQHF. DNA for the CDR3: TGTGCCAGCAGTGCCGGATTTGGACAGCGTAATCAGCCCCAGCATTTT.

The rearrangement joins TRBV30 to TRBJ2-5, with 10 bases fitting TRBD1. CDR1 is GTSNPN and CDR2 is SVGIG in the germline V gene (reference sequence). The V segment lost 5 bases and the J segment 5 bases; nucleotides outside the gene matches: 5. This CDR3 contains 13 residues. This CDR3 is CAWDRGRRETQYF. CDR3 DNA sequence: TGTGCCTGGGACAGGGGGCGGAGGGAGACCCAGTACTTC. Using reference TRBV30 and TRBJ2-5 for the parts outside the CDR3, the full variable domain is SQTIHQWPATLVQPVGSPLSLECTVEGTSNPNLYWYRQAAGRGLQLLFYSVGIGQISSEVPQNLSASRPQDRQFILSSKKLLLSDSGFYLCAWDRGRRETQYFGPGTRLLVL.

The chain links TRBV19 to TRBJ1-2, with 7 bases fitting TRBD1. CDR1 and CDR2 from the germline V gene are LNHDA and SQIVND (reference sequence). This CDR3 is built from 14 residues. CDR3 in amino acids: CVLAGQANNYGYTF. CDR3 sequence (DNA): TGTGTTCTAGCTGGACAGGCCAATAACTATGGCTACACCTTC.

This clone was recorded only once. This chain connects TRBV28 to TRBJ1-1; D remains unclear. The CDR3 runs to 12 residues. Germline V gene lookup returns CDR1 MDHEN and CDR2 SYDVKM. The V and J ends lost 10 bases and 3 bases respectively, with 12 bases between them. CDR3 sequence reads: CATIEKYTEAFF. The CDR3 DNA follows: TGTGCCACCATCGAGAAATACACTGAAGCTTTCTTT.

The chain has TRBV4-1 and TRBJ2-7, with TRBD1 as a possible D gene (5 bases). V gave up 1 base and J gave up 2 bases, with 12 bases separating them. The CDR3 is made up of 15 amino acids. CDR1 MGHRA and CDR2 YSYEKL come from the germline V gene. The CDR3 is CASSQVWQGTYEQYF. DNA for the CDR3: TGCGCCAGCAGCCAAGTCTGGCAGGGAACCTACGAGCAGTACTTC.

This rearrangement joins TRBV27 to TRBJ2-7, with D possibly TRBD2 on 6 matching bases. Germline V lookup: CDR1 MNHEY, CDR2 SMNVEV (reference sequence). V was cut by 2 bases and J by 5 bases, with 16 bases left in between. The CDR3 runs 15 residues. The CDR3 nucleotides read TGTGCCAGCAGTTTAAGGCCAGGGAGGACCAACGAGCAGTACTTC. Protein product: CASSLRPGRTNEQYF.

The chain recombines TRBV6-5 with TRBJ2-1, with 7 bases that match TRBD1. The J segment lost 7 bases and the V segment lost 7 bases, leaving 10 bases of the junction unmatched. Germline CDR1 MNHEY, CDR2 SVGAGI. CDR3 size: 14 residues. As DNA, the CDR3 is TGTGCCAGCACCATTAACCACAGGGGAAATGAGCAGTTCTTC. Translating gives CASTINHRGNEQFF.

V gene TRBV18 combines with J gene TRBJ1-5, with D unresolved. Germline V gene lookup returns CDR1 KGHSH and CDR2 LQKENI. The length of the CDR3 is 16 residues. With 2 bases removed from V and 2 bases from J, the gap between germline ends came to 13 bases. The CDR3 region has the DNA TGTGCCAGCTCACCATTCGGCGGGTTGGGCAATCAGCCCCAGCATTTT. This gives the protein CASSPFGGLGNQPQHF. Filled out from reference TRBV18 and TRBJ1-5, the complete variable domain reads NAGVMQNPRHLVRRRGQEARLRCSPMKGHSHVYWYRQLPEEGLKFMVYLQKENIIDESGMPKERFSAEFPKEGPSILRIQQVVRGDSAAYFCASSPFGGLGNQPQHFGDGTRLSIL.

This sequence joins TRBV28 and TRBJ2-3; 11 bases agree with TRBD1. Germline-derived CDR1 and CDR2 are MDHEN and SYDVKM. This CDR3 region has 16 residues. J gave up 3 bases and V 4 bases, and 6 bases lay outside the gene matches. The CDR3 DNA is TGTGCCAGCAGTTACGGAAGGGACAGGGGGACAGATACGCAGTATTTT. Protein: CASSYGRDRGTDTQYF.